This TCR beta chain was obtained from a study of blood T cell repertoires in COVID-19. About the study: There were acute and convalescent COVID-19 samples, and they came from the United States, Italy and Spain.

CDR1 is MNHEY, CDR2 SMNVEV, per germline (reference sequence). Trimming pared 4 bases from V and 6 bases from J, leaving 8 bases between. CDR3 length: 12 amino acids. Clones were read by immunoSEQ multiplex PCR, and TCRdb kept only the in-frame ones, dropping some. This table holds under 350,000 clones, approximately 90% found once. Source material: peripheral blood. This receptor was identified in a man aged 35 to 55 with acute or convalescent COVID-19. The chain employs TRBV27 and TRBJ2-3; D gene uncertain. The CDR3 spells CASSSGLDTQYF. The CDR3 DNA is TGTGCCAGCAGTTCCGGGTTGGATACGCAGTATTTT.